A selection of T cell receptor beta chains follows, all from one sample in a study of shared clonotypes between healthy human individuals. TCRdb keeps only in-frame clones here, not all; method: immunoSEQ multiplex PCR. The sample has about 820,000 clones, 80% to 95% seen once; the top ten hold 20% to 30%. Sequenced material: naive CD8+ T cells sorted from blood. The receptors shown here come from a man in his thirties or forties in good health. CDR3s include the opening cysteine and the closing phenylalanine or tryptophan. The D gene is left open where the match is weak. Clone size is given for some rows only: seen once, a few or many times, or a class if the clone is expanded.

TRBV15,TRBD1,NA,TRBJ1-4,CATSRNRGFNEKLFF,TGTGCCACCAGCAGAAACAGGGGTTTTAATGAAAAACTGTTTTTT
TRBV29-1,NA,NA,TRBJ2-7,CSVGSGVADEQYF,TGCAGCGTTGGCTCTGGAGTAGCGGACGAGCAGTACTTC
TRBV28,TRBD2,once,TRBJ2-5,CLQWGGRGETQYF,TGCCTCCAGTGGGGTGGGAGGGGAGAGACCCAGTACTTC
TRBV7-9,NA,once,TRBJ2-2,CASRSSGELFF,TGTGCCAGCAGATCTAGCGGGGAGCTGTTTTTT
TRBV11-2,NA,NA,TRBJ1-1,CASSSGKIEAFF,TGTGCCAGCAGCTCCGGGAAAATTGAAGCTTTCTTT
TRBV29-1,NA,NA,TRBJ2-5,CSVEDLGIQGETQYF,TGCAGCGTTGAAGATCTTGGGATTCAAGGCGAGACCCAGTACTTC
TRBV2,TRBD2,once,TRBJ2-5,CASRRLADQETQYF,TGTGCCAGCCGTCGACTAGCGGACCAAGAGACCCAGTACTTC
TRBV7-9,NA,NA,TRBJ1-4,CASSFSGIATNEKLFF,TGTGCCAGCAGCTTCTCCGGGATTGCAACTAATGAAAAACTGTTTTTT
TRBV11-2,TRBD2,NA,TRBJ2-7,CASSLGLAGVPYEQYF,TGTGCCAGCAGCTTAGGACTAGCGGGAGTCCCCTACGAGCAGTACTTC
TRBV5-1,TRBD2,NA,TRBJ2-3,CASSEPGTSGRGSTDTQYF,TGCGCCAGCAGCGAACCCGGGACTAGCGGGAGGGGTAGCACAGATACGCAGTATTTT
TRBV9,NA,once,TRBJ1-1,CASSRTESTDINTEAFF,TGTGCCAGCAGCCGCACGGAATCCACGGACATAAACACTGAAGCTTTCTTT
TRBV7-9,NA,NA,TRBJ1-3,CASSLGLGNTIYF,TGTGCCAGCAGCTTAGGGCTAGGAAACACCATATATTTT
TRBV27,NA,NA,TRBJ1-4,CASSLSGETNEKLFF,TGTGCCAGCAGTTTATCGGGGGAGACTAATGAAAAACTGTTTTTT
TRBV11-1,TRBD2,NA,TRBJ2-5,CASSSSPTSTGSETQYF,TGTGCCAGCAGCTCCTCTCCGACTAGCACGGGGAGTGAGACCCAGTACTTC
TRBV7-6,NA,NA,TRBJ2-3,CASSPPRGEKGTDTQYF,TGTGCCAGCAGCCCGCCGCGGGGTGAAAAAGGCACAGATACGCAGTATTTT
TRBV28,NA,NA,TRBJ1-5,CASRMRQPQHF,TGTGCCAGCCGTATGAGGCAGCCCCAGCATTTT
TRBV7-9,TRBD1,NA,TRBJ2-3,CASNLPDRAATDTQYF,TGTGCCAGCAACCTCCCGGACAGGGCGGCTACAGATACGCAGTATTTT
TRBV5-1,NA,NA,TRBJ2-7,CASSNGGDFEQYF,TGCGCCAGCAGCAATGGTGGGGATTTCGAGCAGTACTTC
TRBV19,TRBD2,NA,TRBJ2-2,CASSIGRDWTSVNTGELFF,TGTGCCAGTAGTATCGGTAGGGACTGGACTAGCGTAAACACCGGGGAGCTGTTTTTT
TRBV4-1,NA,NA,TRBJ1-2,CASSQERGWDGYTF,TGCGCCAGCAGCCAAGAAAGGGGTTGGGATGGCTACACCTTC
TRBV5-1,NA,NA,TRBJ1-2,CASSFKTEGYGYTF,TGCGCCAGCAGCTTTAAGACAGAGGGCTATGGCTACACCTTC
TRBV7-2,TRBD2,once,TRBJ2-7,CASSSLRSGRPNEQYF,TGTGCCAGCAGCTCCCTAAGGAGCGGGAGGCCGAACGAGCAGTACTTC
TRBV9,NA,NA,TRBJ1-2,CASSARLKDTHYGYTF,TGTGCCAGCAGCGCCCGCCTTAAGGACACGCACTATGGCTACACCTTC
TRBV9,TRBD1,NA,TRBJ1-2,CASSARTGFGYGYTF,TGTGCCAGCAGCGCCCGGACAGGGTTCGGCTATGGCTACACCTTC
TRBV19,TRBD1,NA,TRBJ2-7,CASSTGTGEYEQYF,TGTGCCAGTAGTACCGGGACAGGGGAGTACGAGCAGTACTTC
TRBV28,TRBD2,once,TRBJ2-1,CASSLGRAGDNEQFF,TGTGCCAGCAGTTTAGGTCGAGCGGGAGACAATGAGCAGTTCTTC
TRBV19,NA,NA,TRBJ1-5,CASSIGVSNQPQHF,TGTGCCAGTAGTATTGGGGTGAGCAATCAGCCCCAGCATTTT
TRBV27,TRBD1,NA,TRBJ2-7,CASSLYRGPYEQYF,TGTGCCAGCAGTTTATACAGGGGGCCCTACGAGCAGTACTTC
TRBV19,TRBD1,NA,TRBJ2-7,CASSIRTGPYEQYF,TGTGCCAGTAGTATACGGACAGGCCCATACGAGCAGTACTTC
TRBV5-6,TRBD2,once,TRBJ2-1,CASSLGGGSGSYNEQFF,TGTGCCAGCAGCTTGGGAGGCGGGAGTGGGTCCTACAATGAGCAGTTCTTC
TRBV29-1,TRBD1,NA,TRBJ2-7,CSVRMRQGSYEQYF,TGCAGCGTCAGGATGCGACAGGGTTCCTACGAGCAGTACTTC
TRBV27,NA,NA,TRBJ2-7,CASSLQGMGSYEQYF,TGTGCCAGCAGTTTACAGGGAATGGGATCATACGAGCAGTACTTC
TRBV11-1,NA,once,TRBJ2-3,CASSSLAASTDTQYF,TGTGCCAGCAGCTCCTTAGCGGCTAGCACAGATACGCAGTATTTT